This TCR beta chain appears in the sequencing data of a study of blood T cell repertoires in COVID-19 (dated by TCRdb to the early 2020s). In terms of the full investigation: Collaborator samples came from the United States, Italy and Spain and covered acute and convalescent phases of COVID-19. The material from the prospective study consisted of cDNA or gDNA derived from T cells, B-cell-depleted T cells, or PBMCs. Subjects who had been exposed to COVID-19, were actively infected with it, or had recovered from it provided the deeply sampled blood TCRbeta repertoires that made up the dataset. The repertoires were released in a freely available public database intended as a resource for research on the immune response to SARS-CoV-2. Samples came from the ongoing ImmuneRACE study (first 160 participants) plus 1,254 subjects from 6 global collaborators. Nearly every sample came with metadata listing a de-identified subject ID, COVID-19 status, age in years and sex. Where available, HLA class I and class II types were obtained from metadata supplied by the sample provider rather than from assay-based typing.

Germline trimming amounts to 4 bases on V and 7 bases on J, with 4 as the count of junction bases outside the gene matches. From the cysteine through the phenylalanine, the CDR3 covers 14 amino acids. Only the CDR3 region is kept as DNA, spanning 42 bases read in frame from base 1. Per the germline V gene (reference sequence), MNHNY is the CDR1 and SVGAGI is the CDR2. For this clone: There is no known antigen for this receptor. The sample holds no much larger clone one base away, and base qualities are not on file.

General conclusions and limits of the study: Clinical and demographic metadata were provided uncurated, with the amount varying by source and participant.

Each collaborating institution followed its own protocols to collect whole blood in K2EDTA tubes. For TCRbeta analysis, collaborators shipped samples as frozen whole blood, isolated PBMCs, or DNA extracted from either of those sample types. The immunoSEQ Assay, a bias-controlled multiplex PCR, was used to amplify TCRbeta CDR3 regions from genomic DNA. Processing in the source paper ran as follows. The number of nucleated cells in each sample was estimated from the amplification of reference gene primers within the assay. To quantify the absolute abundance of each unique TCRbeta CDR3 rearrangement, sequence reads were collapsed and filtered. For each sample, productive Simpson clonality was calculated as the square root of Simpson's diversity index across productive rearrangements. What TCRdb holds here is the immuneACCESS table cut down to in-frame rearrangements. Part of the clones is not present; checked against another copy, under half of the missing clones reflect an unresolved V gene, and the others are unexplained. V and J calls and clone size come straight from that table; D and trimming were deduced from the DNA. The sample includes roughly 64,000 clones, with about 79% observed a single time. In total, the top ten clones hold 4.5% to 7% of the sample.

The source material was peripheral blood. This sequence was found in an older woman with acute or convalescent COVID-19. The chain was built from TRBV6-6 and TRBJ2-7; 13 central bases correspond to TRBD2. The DNA is TGTGCCAGCAGTTCCCGGGGACTAGCGGGGGAGCAGTACTTC. Its product reads: CASSSRGLAGEQYF.